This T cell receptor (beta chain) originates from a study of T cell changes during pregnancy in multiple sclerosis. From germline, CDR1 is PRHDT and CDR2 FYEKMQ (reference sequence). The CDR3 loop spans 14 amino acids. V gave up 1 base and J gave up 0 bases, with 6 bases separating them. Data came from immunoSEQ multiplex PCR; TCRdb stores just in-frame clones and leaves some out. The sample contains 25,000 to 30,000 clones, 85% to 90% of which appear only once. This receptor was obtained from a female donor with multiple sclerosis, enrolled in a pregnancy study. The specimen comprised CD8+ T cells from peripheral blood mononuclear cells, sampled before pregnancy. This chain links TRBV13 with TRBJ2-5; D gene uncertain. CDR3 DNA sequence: TGTGCCAGCAGCTTAGTTCGGGACCAAGAGACCCAGTACTTC. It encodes CASSLVRDQETQYF.